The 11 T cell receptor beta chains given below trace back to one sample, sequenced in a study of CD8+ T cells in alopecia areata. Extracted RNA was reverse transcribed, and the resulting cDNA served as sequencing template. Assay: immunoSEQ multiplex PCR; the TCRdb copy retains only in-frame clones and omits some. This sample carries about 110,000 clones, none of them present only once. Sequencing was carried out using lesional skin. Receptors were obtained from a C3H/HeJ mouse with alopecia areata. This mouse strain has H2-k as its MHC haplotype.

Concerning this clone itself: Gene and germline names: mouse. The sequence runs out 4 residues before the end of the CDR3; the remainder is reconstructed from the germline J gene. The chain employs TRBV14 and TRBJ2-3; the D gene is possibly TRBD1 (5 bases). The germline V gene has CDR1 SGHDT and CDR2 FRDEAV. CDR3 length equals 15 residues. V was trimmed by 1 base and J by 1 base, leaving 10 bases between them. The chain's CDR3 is CASSFPREGAETLYF. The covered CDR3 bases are TGTGCCAGCAGTTTCCCCAGGGAGGGTGCAGAA.

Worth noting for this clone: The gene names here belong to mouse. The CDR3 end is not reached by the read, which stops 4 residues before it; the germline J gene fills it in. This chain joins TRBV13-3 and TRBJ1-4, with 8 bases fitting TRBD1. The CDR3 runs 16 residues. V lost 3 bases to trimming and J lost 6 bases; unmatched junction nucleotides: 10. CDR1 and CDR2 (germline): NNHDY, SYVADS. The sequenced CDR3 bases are TGTGCCAGCAGTGGTCAGGGGGCCGGAGGAGACGAA. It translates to CASSGQGAGGDE. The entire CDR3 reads CASSGQGAGGDERLFF.

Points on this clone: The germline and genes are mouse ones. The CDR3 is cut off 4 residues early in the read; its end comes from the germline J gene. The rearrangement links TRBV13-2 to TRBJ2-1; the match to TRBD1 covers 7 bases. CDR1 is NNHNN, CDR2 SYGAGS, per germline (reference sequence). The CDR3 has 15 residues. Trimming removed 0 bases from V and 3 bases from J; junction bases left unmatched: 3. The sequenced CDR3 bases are TGTGCCAGCGGTGATGCGGGGGACAGCTATGCT. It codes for CASGDAGDSYA. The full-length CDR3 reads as CASGDAGDSYAEQFF.

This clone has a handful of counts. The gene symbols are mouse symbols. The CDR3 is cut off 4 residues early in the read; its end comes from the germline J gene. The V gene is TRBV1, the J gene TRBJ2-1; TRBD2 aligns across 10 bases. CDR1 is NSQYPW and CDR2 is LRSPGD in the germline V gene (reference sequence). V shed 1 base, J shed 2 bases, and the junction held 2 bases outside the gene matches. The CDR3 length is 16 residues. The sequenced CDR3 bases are TGCACCTGCAGTGCAGCCGGGACTGGGGACTATGCT. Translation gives CTCSAAGTGDYA. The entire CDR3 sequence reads CTCSAAGTGDYAEQFF. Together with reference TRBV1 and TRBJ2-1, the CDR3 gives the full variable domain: VTLLEQNPRWRLVPRGQAVNLRCILKNSQYPWMSWYQQDLQKQLQWLFTLRSPGDKEVKSLPGADYLATRVTDTELRLQVANMSQGRTLYCTCSAAGTGDYAEQFFGPGTRLTVL.

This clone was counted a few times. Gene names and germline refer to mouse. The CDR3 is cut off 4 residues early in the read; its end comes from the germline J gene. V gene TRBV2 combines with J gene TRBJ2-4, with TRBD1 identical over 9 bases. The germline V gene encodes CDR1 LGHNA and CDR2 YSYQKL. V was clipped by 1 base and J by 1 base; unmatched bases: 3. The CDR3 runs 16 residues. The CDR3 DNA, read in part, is TGTGCCAGCAGCCAAGGGACAGGGGAGGGTCAAAAC. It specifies CASSQGTGEGQN. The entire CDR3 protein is CASSQGTGEGQNTLYF. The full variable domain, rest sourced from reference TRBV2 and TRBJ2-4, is DPKIIQKPKYLVAVTGSEKILICEQYLGHNAMYWYRQSAKKPLEFMFSYSYQKLMDNQTASSRFQPQSSKKNHLDLQITALKPDDSATYFCASSQGTGEGQNTLYFGAGTRLSVL.

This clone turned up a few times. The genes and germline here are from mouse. CDR3 bases read: TGCACCTGCAGTGCAGAAGGGGGACCC. Translated, it gives CTCSAEGGP. The whole CDR3 sequence reads CTCSAEGGPDYTF. The V and J genes are TRBV1 and TRBJ1-2, with D possibly being TRBD1 (6 bases). The CDR3 end is not reached by the read, which stops 4 residues before it; the germline J gene fills it in. Germline CDR1 NSQYPW, CDR2 LRSPGD (reference sequence). The CDR3 has 13 residues.

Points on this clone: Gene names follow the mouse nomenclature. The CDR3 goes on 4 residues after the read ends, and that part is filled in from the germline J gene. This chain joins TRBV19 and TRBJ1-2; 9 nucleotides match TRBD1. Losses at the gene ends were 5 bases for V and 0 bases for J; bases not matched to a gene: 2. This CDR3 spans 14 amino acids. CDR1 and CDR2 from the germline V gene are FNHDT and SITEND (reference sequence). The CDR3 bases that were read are TGTGCCAGCAGGGGACAGGGTCCAAACTCC. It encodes CASRGQGPNS. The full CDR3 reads CASRGQGPNSDYTF.

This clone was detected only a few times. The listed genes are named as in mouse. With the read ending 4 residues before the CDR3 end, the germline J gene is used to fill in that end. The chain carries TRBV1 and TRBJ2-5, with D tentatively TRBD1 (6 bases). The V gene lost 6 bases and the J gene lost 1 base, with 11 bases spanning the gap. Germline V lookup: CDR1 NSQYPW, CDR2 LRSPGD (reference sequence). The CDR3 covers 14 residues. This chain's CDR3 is CTCRAGTYQDTQYF. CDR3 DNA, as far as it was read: TGCACCTGCAGGGCCGGGACATACCAAGAC.

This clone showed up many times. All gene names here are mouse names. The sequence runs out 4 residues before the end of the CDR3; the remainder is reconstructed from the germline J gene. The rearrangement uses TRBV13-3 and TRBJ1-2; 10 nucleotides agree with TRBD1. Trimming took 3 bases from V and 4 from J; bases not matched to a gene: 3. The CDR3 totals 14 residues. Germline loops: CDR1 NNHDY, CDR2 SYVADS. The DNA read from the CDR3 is TGTGCCAGCAGTGTGGGGACAGGGGTCTCC. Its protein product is CASSVGTGVS. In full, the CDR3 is CASSVGTGVSDYTF.

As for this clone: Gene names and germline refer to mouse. The sequenced CDR3 bases are TGCACCTGCAGTGCGGGACAATCAGAA. The encoded protein is CTCSAGQSE. The CDR3, in full, reads CTCSAGQSETLYF. V gene TRBV1 combines with J gene TRBJ2-3; TRBD1 might be the D (6 bases). The CDR3 is cut off 4 residues early in the read; its end comes from the germline J gene. CDR3 length: 13 amino acids. Deletions cut 3 bases from V and 4 bases from J, with 8 bases between. Germline V gene lookup returns CDR1 NSQYPW and CDR2 LRSPGD (reference sequence).

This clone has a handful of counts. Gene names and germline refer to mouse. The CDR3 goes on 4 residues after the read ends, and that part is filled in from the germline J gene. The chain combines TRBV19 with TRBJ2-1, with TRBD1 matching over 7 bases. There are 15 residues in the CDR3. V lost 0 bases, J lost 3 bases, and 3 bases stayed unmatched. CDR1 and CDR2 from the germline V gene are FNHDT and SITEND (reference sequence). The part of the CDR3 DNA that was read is TGTGCCAGCAGTATAGAAGGGACAGTCTATGCT. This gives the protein CASSIEGTVYA. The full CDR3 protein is CASSIEGTVYAEQFF.